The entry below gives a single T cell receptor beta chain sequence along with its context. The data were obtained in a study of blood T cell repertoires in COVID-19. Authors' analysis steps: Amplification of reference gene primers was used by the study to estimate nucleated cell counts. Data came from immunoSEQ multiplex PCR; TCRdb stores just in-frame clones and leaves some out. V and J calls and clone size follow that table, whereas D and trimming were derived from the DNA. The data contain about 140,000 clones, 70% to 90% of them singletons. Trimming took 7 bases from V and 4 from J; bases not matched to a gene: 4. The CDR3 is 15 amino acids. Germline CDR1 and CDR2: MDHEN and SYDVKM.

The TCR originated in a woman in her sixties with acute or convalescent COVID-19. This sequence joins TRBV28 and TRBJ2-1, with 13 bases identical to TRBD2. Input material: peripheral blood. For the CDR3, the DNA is TGTGCCAGCAAGACTAGCGGGGGGTCGTACAATGAGCAGTTCTTC. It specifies CASKTSGGSYNEQFF. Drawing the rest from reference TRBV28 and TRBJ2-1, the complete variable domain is DVKVTQSSRYLVKRTGEKVFLECVQDMDHENMFWYRQDPGLGLRLIYFSYDVKMKEKGDIPEGYSVSREKKERFSLILESASTNQTSMYLCASKTSGGSYNEQFFGPGTRLTVL.